Presented here are 8 T cell receptor beta chains from one specimen sequenced in a study of blood T cell repertoires in COVID-19. Method: immunoSEQ multiplex PCR; TCRdb's copy keeps in-frame clones and lacks some. The sample holds about 250,000 clones, 89% seen once. Sequenced sample: PBMCs or T cells enriched from blood (not recorded which). These receptor sequences come from a woman in her thirties with acute COVID-19.

The gene calls are TRBV5-1 and TRBJ1-6; no clear D. With 5 bases removed from V and 8 bases from J, the gap between germline ends came to 14 bases. Germline V lookup: CDR1 SGHRS, CDR2 YFSETQ. The CDR3 consists of 14 residues. CDR3 protein: CASRRLVMDSPLHF. CDR3 nucleotide sequence: TGCGCCAGCAGGAGGTTAGTTATGGATTCACCCCTCCACTTT.

V and J are TRBV11-3 and TRBJ2-3; tentative D call: TRBD2 (7 bases). With 5 bases removed from V and 2 bases from J, the gap between germline ends came to 14 bases. Germline CDR1 SGHNT, CDR2 YENEEA. There are 15 residues in the CDR3. The CDR3 bases are TGTGCCAGCAGCCCGGCTGCGGGGGCCACAGATACGCAGTATTTT. Translation gives CASSPAAGATDTQYF. Based on the CDR3 plus reference TRBV11-3 and TRBJ2-3, the full variable domain is EAGVVQSPRYKIIEKKQPVAFWCNPISGHNTLYWYLQNLGQGPELLIRYENEEAVDDSQLPKDRFSAERLKGVDSTLKIQPAELGDSAVYLCASSPAAGATDTQYFGPGTRLTVL.

The rearrangement links TRBV5-1 to TRBJ1-2; TRBD1 aligns across 10 bases. After removal of 4 bases from V and 5 bases from J, the junction contained 5 bases not matched to a gene. Germline CDR1 SGHRS, CDR2 YFSETQ. The CDR3 loop spans 14 amino acids. The CDR3 region has the DNA TGCGCCAGCAGCACCGGACAGGGGGATTATGGCTACACCTTC. Its protein product is CASSTGQGDYGYTF.

V gene TRBV5-4 combines with J gene TRBJ1-2; maybe TRBD1 (6 bases). In germline, CDR1 is SGHNT, CDR2 YYREEE (reference sequence). Trimming pared 4 bases from V and 3 bases from J, leaving 19 bases between. There are 16 residues in the CDR3. The CDR3 DNA is TGTGCCAGCAGCCCTAAGGCTGGGGGCGCCGACTATGGCTACACCTTC. It translates to CASSPKAGGADYGYTF.

This chain joins TRBV5-5 and TRBJ1-1, with 9 bases identical to TRBD1. The CDR3 is 16 amino acids. V was clipped by 4 bases and J by 1 base; unmatched bases: 8. Germline V gives CDR1 SGHKS, CDR2 YYEKEE (reference sequence). The CDR3 loop reads CASSPHRGRANTEAFF. Here the CDR3 DNA reads TGTGCCAGCAGCCCCCACAGGGGGCGGGCGAACACTGAAGCTTTCTTT.

This clone was recorded once. V and J are TRBV7-3 and TRBJ1-1; TRBD1 agrees at 11 bases. The germline V gene has CDR1 SGHTA and CDR2 FQGTGA. The V segment lost 5 bases and the J segment 5 bases; nucleotides outside the gene matches: 1. This CDR3 has 13 residues. The CDR3 nucleotides read TGTGCCAGCAGCGGGGACAGGGGGACTGAAGCTTTCTTT. Its protein is CASSGDRGTEAFF.

In its sample, this clone was seen once. The chain recombines TRBV7-3 with TRBJ2-1; 10 bases are shared with TRBD2. V lost 4 bases, J lost 6 bases, and 6 bases stayed unmatched. The CDR3 totals 15 residues. The germline V gene has CDR1 SGHTA and CDR2 FQGTGA. This CDR3 is CASSSQAGGLNEQFF. The CDR3 nucleotides are TGTGCCAGCAGCTCCCAAGCGGGGGGGCTCAATGAGCAGTTCTTC.

The chain combines TRBV7-9 with TRBJ2-7; D not resolved. Trimming stripped 8 bases from V and 3 bases from J, with 14 bases between. Germline lookup yields CDR1 SEHNR and CDR2 FQNEAQ (reference sequence). The CDR3 is 13 amino acids. CDR3 DNA sequence: TGTGCCAGCGCCCGGTTGGAGAGCTACGAGCAGTACTTC. It is translated as CASARLESYEQYF.